This TCR beta chain was found in a study of beta chain features in type 1 diabetes. It was via CD45RO/CCR7/CD25/CD127/CD95/CD27 that CD4+ naive, central memory, regulatory and stem cell-like memory cells were sorted. Germline assignment: CDR1 GTSNPN and CDR2 SVGIG (reference sequence). The trim removed 5 bases at V and 7 bases at J, leaving 4 bases unmatched. The CDR3 has 12 amino acids. Every isolated RNA sample was fully reverse transcribed, so sequencing captured expressed TCRB transcripts. Method: immunoSEQ multiplex PCR; TCRdb's copy keeps in-frame clones and lacks some. The sample has under 350,000 clones, around 24% seen once. This clone was seen only a few times. Its cognate antigen is unknown. General study points: TCRB CDR3s were moderately but significantly shorter in Type 1 diabetes patients in all four CD4+ subsets.

Sequences were obtained from naive CD4+ T cells from blood. The chain combines TRBV30 with TRBJ1-5, with 8 bases matching TRBD1. The clonotype comes from a woman aged 25 to 39 with type 1 diabetes. The CDR3, as DNA: TGTGCCTGGGGACAGGGACGACAGCCCCAGCATTTT. Its protein is CAWGQGRQPQHF.